The 8 T cell receptor beta chains reported below all come from one sample, sequenced in a study. TCRdb reanalysed the 5' RACE reads using MiXCR and keeps one entry per CDR3 protein. The sample holds some 8,300 distinct CDR3 sequences, around 52% seen once. The sorted Tregs were CD4+CD25+CD127-/low cells. Sample: Tregs sorted from a lymph node. The receptors come from a female donor with breast cancer.

The chain is built from TRBV5-1 and TRBJ1-1; 7 positions agree with TRBD1. After removal of 3 bases from V and 7 bases from J, the junction contained 9 bases not matched to a gene. Germline V gene sequence: CDR1 SGHRS, CDR2 YFSETQ. CDR3 length equals 14 residues. In DNA, the CDR3 is TGCGCCAGCAGCTACAACAGGGGTCGGGATGAAGCTTTCTTT. Protein product: CASSYNRGRDEAFF.

V gene TRBV7-6 combines with J gene TRBJ1-1; no definite D call. V lost 1 base, J lost 3 bases, and 9 bases lay in between. The CDR3 is 14 amino acids. Germline values: CDR1 SGHVS, CDR2 FNYEAQ. The CDR3 loop reads CASSLGLGHTEAFF. As DNA, the CDR3 is TGTGCCAGCAGCTTAGGTCTCGGACACACTGAAGCTTTCTTT.

The J gene is TRBJ2-3, the V gene TRBV30; 7 nucleotides line up with TRBD1. Germline assignment: CDR1 GTSNPN and CDR2 SVGIG (reference sequence). The CDR3 loop spans 15 amino acids. The trim removed 5 bases at V and 2 bases at J, leaving 10 bases unmatched. CDR3 in amino acids: CAWGLRTGYTDTQYF. The DNA of the CDR3 is TGTGCCTGGGGATTACGGACAGGATACACAGATACGCAGTATTTT.

The CDR3, as DNA: TGCGCCAGCAGCCAAAGACTGGGGGAGACCCAGTACTTC. Amino acids: CASSQRLGETQYF. The rearrangement joins TRBV5-1 to TRBJ2-5; no firm D call. Trimming removed 4 bases at V and 5 bases at J, with 12 bases between. This CDR3 spans 13 amino acids. Germline V gives CDR1 SGHRS, CDR2 YFSETQ.

This clonotype occurred a few times. The chain couples TRBV29-1 to TRBJ2-1, with 12 bases matching TRBD2. V gave up 1 base and J gave up 6 bases; unmatched junction bases: 1. Germline V lookup: CDR1 SQVTM, CDR2 ANQGSEA. This CDR3 is 14 amino acids long. The CDR3 region has the DNA TGCAGCGTTGAAGGGGGACTAGCGGGCAATGAGCAGTTCTTC. Translating gives CSVEGGLAGNEQFF.

A few counts support this clonotype. The V gene is TRBV7-6, the J gene TRBJ1-2, with 10 bases that match TRBD1. Trimming cost V 0 bases and J 3 bases; bases outside gene matches: 7. This CDR3 is 17 amino acids long. The V gene's germline CDR1 is SGHVS and CDR2 FNYEAQ. The CDR3 coding sequence is TGTGCCAGCAGCTTAGCGCTTGGGACAGGGGAAGACTATGGCTACACCTTC. Translated: CASSLALGTGEDYGYTF.

In its sample, this clonotype was seen once. The rearrangement links TRBV20-1 to TRBJ2-7; tentative D call: TRBD1 (5 bases). V lost 0 bases and J 5 bases, leaving 23 bases between the germline ends. This CDR3 contains 17 residues. The germline V gene encodes CDR1 DFQATT and CDR2 SNEGSKA (reference sequence). This CDR3 is CSAREYGLSGPWNEQYF. CDR3 coding DNA: TGCAGTGCTAGAGAATACGGATTGTCAGGGCCTTGGAACGAGCAGTACTTC.

The chain uses TRBV6-5 and TRBJ2-6; 7 positions match TRBD1. The CDR3 is made up of 16 amino acids. The germline CDR1 and CDR2 sequences are MNHEY and SVGAGI. The V and J ends lost 7 bases and 0 bases, in that order; junction bases with no gene match: 6. For the CDR3, the DNA is TGTGCCAGCACTAGGGGGCTGAGCTCTGGGGCCAACGTCCTGACTTTC. Translating it yields CASTRGLSSGANVLTF.